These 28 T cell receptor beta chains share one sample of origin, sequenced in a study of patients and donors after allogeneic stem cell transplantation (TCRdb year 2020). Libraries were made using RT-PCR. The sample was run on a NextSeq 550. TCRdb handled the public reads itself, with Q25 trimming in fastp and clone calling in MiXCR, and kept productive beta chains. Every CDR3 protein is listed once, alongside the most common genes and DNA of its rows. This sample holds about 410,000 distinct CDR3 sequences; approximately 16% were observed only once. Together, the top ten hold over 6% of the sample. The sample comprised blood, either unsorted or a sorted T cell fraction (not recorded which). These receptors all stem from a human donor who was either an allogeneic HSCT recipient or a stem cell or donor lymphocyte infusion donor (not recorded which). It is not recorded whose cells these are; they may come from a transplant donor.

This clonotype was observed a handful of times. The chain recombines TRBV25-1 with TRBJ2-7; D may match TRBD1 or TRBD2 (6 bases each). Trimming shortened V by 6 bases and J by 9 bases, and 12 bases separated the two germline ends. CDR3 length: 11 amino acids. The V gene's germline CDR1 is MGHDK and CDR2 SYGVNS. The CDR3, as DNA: TGTGCCAGCAGAACACAGGGAGGGCAGTACTTC. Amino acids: CASRTQGGQYF.

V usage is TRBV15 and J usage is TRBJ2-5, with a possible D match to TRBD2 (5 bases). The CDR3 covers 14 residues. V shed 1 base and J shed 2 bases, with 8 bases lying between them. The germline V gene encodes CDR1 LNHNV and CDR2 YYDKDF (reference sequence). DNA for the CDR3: TGTGCCACCAGCAGAGGAGGGCGGCAAGAGACCCAGTACTTC. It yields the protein CATSRGGRQETQYF.

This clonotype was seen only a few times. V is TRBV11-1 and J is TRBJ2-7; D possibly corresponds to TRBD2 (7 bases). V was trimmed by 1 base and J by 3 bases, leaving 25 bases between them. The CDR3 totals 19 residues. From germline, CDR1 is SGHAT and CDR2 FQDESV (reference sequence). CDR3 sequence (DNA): TGTGCCAGCAGCTTAGTGGGGGGGCCCCCCTCGACCCCGTACTACGAGCAGTACTTC. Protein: CASSLVGGPPSTPYYEQYF.

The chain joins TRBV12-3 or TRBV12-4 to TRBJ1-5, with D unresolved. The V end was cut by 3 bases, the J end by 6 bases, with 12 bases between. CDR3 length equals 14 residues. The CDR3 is CASSFGKGSQPQHF. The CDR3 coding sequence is TGTGCCAGCAGTTTTGGAAAAGGTAGTCAGCCCCAGCATTTT.

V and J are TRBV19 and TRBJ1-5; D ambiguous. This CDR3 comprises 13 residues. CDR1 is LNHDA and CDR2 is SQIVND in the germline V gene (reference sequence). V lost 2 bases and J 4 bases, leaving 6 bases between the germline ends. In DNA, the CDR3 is TGTGCCAGTAGTATACCGAAAAATCAGCCCCAGCATTTT. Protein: CASSIPKNQPQHF.

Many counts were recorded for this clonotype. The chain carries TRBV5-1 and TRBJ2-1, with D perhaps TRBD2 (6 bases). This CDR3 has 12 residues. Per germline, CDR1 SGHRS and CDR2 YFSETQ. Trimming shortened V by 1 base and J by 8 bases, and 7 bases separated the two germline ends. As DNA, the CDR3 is TGCGCCAGCAGCTTGCGGGGGTATGAGCAGTTCTTC. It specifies CASSLRGYEQFF.

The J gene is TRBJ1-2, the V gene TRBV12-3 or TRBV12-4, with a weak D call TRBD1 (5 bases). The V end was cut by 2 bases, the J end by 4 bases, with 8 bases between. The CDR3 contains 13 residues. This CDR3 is CASSLTGRYGYTF. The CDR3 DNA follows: TGTGCCAGCAGTTTAACGGGGCGCTATGGCTACACCTTC.

Here the CDR3 reads CASRPSRLVNEQFF. CDR3 in DNA: TGTGCCAGCAGGCCCTCGAGGCTAGTCAATGAGCAGTTCTTC. The chain joins TRBV27 to TRBJ2-1; D not certain. V lost 6 bases and J lost 6, with 15 bases in between. Germline CDR1 is MNHEY and CDR2 is SMNVEV (reference sequence). The CDR3 loop spans 14 amino acids.

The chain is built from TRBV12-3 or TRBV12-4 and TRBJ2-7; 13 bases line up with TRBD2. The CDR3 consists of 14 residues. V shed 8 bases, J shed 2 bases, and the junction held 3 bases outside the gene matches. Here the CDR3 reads CASRLAGGTYEQYF. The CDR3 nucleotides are TGTGCCAGCCGACTAGCGGGGGGAACCTACGAGCAGTACTTC.

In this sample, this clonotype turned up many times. CDR3 nucleotides: TGTGCCAGCAGTCGCAAATTCTGGACCTTCCTGGCCGAGCAGTACTTC. It codes for CASSRKFWTFLAEQYF. The chain combines TRBV6-2 or TRBV6-3 with TRBJ2-7; D is unresolved. This CDR3 region has 16 residues. Germline CDR1 MNHEY, CDR2 SVGEGT. V was shortened by 5 bases and J by 6 bases, with 23 bases between the two germline ends.

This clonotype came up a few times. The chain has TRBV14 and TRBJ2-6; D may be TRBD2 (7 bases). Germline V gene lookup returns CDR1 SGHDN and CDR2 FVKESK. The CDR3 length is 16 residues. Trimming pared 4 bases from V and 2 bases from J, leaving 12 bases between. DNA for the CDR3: TGTGCCAGCAGCCGGATAGGGGGGGCTGGGGCCAACGTCCTGACTTTC. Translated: CASSRIGGAGANVLTF.

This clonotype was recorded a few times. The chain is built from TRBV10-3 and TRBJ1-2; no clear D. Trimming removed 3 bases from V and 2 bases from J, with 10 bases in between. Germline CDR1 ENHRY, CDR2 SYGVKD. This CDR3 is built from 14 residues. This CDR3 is CAISDPRTNYGYTF. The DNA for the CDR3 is TGTGCCATCAGTGACCCACGAACAAACTATGGCTACACCTTC.

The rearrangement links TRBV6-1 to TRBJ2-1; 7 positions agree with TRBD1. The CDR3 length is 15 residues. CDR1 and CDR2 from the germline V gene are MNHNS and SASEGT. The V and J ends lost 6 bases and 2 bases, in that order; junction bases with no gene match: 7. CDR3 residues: CASSPDRDTYNEQFF. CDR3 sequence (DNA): TGTGCCAGCAGCCCAGACAGGGATACCTACAATGAGCAGTTCTTC.

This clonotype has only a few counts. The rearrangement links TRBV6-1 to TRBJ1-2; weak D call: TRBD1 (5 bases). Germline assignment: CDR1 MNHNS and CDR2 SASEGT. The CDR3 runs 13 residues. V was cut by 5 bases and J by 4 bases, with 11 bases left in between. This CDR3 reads CASSRGQLYGYTF. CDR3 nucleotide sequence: TGTGCCAGCAGTCGAGGACAACTCTATGGCTACACCTTC.

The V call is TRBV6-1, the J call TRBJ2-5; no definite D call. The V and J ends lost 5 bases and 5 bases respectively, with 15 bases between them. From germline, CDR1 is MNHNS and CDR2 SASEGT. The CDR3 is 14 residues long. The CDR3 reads CASSRPGPPETQYF. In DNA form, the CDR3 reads TGTGCCAGCAGTCGACCGGGTCCCCCTGAGACCCAGTACTTC.

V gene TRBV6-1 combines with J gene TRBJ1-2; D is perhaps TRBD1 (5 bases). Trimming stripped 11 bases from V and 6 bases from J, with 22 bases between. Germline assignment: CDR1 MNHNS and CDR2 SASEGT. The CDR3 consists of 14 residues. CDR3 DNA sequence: TGTGCCTCCGGGGACCGCCCTGCGGGCGATGGCTACACCTTC. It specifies CASGDRPAGDGYTF.

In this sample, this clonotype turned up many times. For the CDR3, the DNA is TGCAGCGTTGAGGCCCAGGTCACAGATACGCAGTATTTT. This gives the protein CSVEAQVTDTQYF. The V and J genes are TRBV29-1 and TRBJ2-3, with D uncertain. Germline lookup yields CDR1 SQVTM and CDR2 ANQGSEA. The CDR3 is 13 residues long. Between the trimmed V and J ends, which lost 3 bases and 2 bases, there was a span of 9 bases.

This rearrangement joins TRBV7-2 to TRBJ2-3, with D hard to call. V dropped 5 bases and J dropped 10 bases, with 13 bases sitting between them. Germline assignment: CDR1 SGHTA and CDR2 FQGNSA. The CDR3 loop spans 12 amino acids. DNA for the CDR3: TGTGCCAGCAGCCCCAGTCTAGAGGCGCAGTATTTT. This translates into CASSPSLEAQYF.

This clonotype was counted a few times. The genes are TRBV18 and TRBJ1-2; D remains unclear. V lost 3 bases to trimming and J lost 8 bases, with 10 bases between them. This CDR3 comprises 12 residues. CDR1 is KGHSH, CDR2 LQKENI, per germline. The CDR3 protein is CASSPFQAGYTF. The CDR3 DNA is TGTGCCAGCTCACCCTTTCAGGCCGGCTACACCTTC.

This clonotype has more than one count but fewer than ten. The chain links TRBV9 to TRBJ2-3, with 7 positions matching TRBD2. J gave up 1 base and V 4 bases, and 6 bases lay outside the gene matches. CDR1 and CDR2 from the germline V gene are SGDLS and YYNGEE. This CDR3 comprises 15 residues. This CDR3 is CASSLGLVRTDTQYF. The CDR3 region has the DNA TGTGCCAGCAGCTTAGGACTAGTCCGCACAGATACGCAGTATTTT. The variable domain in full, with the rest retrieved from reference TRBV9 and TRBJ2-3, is DSGVTQTPKHLITATGQRVTLRCSPRSGDLSVYWYQQSLDQGLQFLIQYYNGEERAKGNILERFSAQQFPDLHSELNLSSLELGDSALYFCASSLGLVRTDTQYFGPGTRLTVL.

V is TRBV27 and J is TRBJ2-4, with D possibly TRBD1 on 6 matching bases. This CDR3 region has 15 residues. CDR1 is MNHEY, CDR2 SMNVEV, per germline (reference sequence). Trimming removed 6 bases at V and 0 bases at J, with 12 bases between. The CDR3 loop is CASRPQGEAKNIQYF. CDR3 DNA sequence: TGTGCCAGCAGGCCACAGGGAGAAGCCAAAAACATTCAGTACTTC.

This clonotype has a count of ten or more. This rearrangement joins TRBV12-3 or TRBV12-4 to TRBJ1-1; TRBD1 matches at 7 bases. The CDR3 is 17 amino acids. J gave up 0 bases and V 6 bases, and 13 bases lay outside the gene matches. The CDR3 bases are TGTGCCAGCAGCGTTTATGCAGGGGGAAACATGAACACTGAAGCTTTCTTT. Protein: CASSVYAGGNMNTEAFF.

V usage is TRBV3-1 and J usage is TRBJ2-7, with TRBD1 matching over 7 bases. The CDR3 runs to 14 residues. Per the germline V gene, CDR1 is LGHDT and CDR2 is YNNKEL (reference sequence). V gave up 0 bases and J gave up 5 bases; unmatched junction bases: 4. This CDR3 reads CASSQDDRVDEQYF. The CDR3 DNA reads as TGTGCCAGCAGCCAAGATGACAGGGTAGACGAGCAGTACTTC.

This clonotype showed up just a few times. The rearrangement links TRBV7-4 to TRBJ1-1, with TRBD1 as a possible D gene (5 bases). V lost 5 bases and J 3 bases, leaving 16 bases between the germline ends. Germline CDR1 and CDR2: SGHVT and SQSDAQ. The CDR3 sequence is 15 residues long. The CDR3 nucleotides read TGTGCCAGCAGCCCCCAGGTATGGGGGGACACTGAAGCTTTCTTT. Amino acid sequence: CASSPQVWGDTEAFF.

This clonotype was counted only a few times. The CDR3 sequence: CASRGFSGANVLTF. The CDR3 DNA reads as TGTGCCAGCAGGGGCTTCTCTGGGGCCAACGTCCTGACTTTC. The chain couples TRBV2 to TRBJ2-6, with D uncertain. V was clipped by 6 bases and J by 0 bases, with 6 bases between them. Germline CDR1 reads SNHLY; CDR2 reads FYNNEI. The CDR3 totals 14 residues.

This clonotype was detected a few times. The CDR3 sequence: CASSPKRGYGYTF. The CDR3 region has the DNA TGTGCCAGCTCACCGAAGAGGGGCTATGGCTACACCTTC. The J gene is TRBJ1-2, the V gene TRBV18; a possible D gene is TRBD1 (5 bases). Deletions cut 3 bases from V and 4 bases from J, with 9 bases between. Germline values: CDR1 KGHSH, CDR2 LQKENI. The CDR3 is made up of 13 amino acids.

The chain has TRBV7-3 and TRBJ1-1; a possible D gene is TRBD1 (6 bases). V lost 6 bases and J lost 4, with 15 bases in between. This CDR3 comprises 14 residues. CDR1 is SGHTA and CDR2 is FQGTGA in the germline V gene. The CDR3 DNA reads TGTGCCAGCAGTCCAATGGGGGCAGGCACTGAAGCTTTCTTT. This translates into CASSPMGAGTEAFF.

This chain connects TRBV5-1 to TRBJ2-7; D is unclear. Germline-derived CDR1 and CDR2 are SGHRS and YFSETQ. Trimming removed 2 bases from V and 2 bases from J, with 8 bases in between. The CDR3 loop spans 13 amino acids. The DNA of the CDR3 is TGCGCCAGCAGCTTCAGACCGACCTACGAGCAGTACTTC. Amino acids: CASSFRPTYEQYF.